This is a list of T cell receptor beta chains from one sample in a study of cytomegalovirus exposure and HLA in healthy donors. Clones were sequenced by immunoSEQ multiplex PCR, and TCRdb holds only the in-frame ones, with some missing. The sample lists about 170,000 clones, around 78% occurring once. The sample consisted of PBMCs. These receptors all come from a woman between 50 and 59 years old in good health and CMV-seropositive. The conserved cysteine and the conserved F or W are not part of the CDR3 here.

J gene,V gene,CDR3 protein
TRBJ2-7,TRBV5-6,ASSLGGGGVEQY
TRBJ1-6,TRBV6-6,ASSSRGQVNSPLH
TRBJ1-6,TRBV18,ASSPLTGSQNNSPLH
TRBJ1-6,TRBV5-1,ASSLRTGDSPLH
TRBJ1-2,TRBV30,AWSSPGQNYGYT
TRBJ2-5,TRBV5-1,ASSLAGTGRETQY
TRBJ1-6,TRBV5-1,ASARDLGTGGDSPLH
TRBJ2-2,TRBV7-2,ASSLGATGELF
TRBJ1-5,TRBV19,ASSRTGDQPQH
TRBJ2-3,TRBV7-2,ASSLGTSGGSTDTQY
TRBJ2-7,TRBV9,ASSFLQRSGVQHEQY
TRBJ2-1,TRBV19,ASSPDRDAYNEQF
TRBJ2-1,TRBV2,ASSGDRIYNEQF